This T cell receptor (beta chain) was documented in a study of T-cell reconstitution after alpha-beta-depleted transplantation in children. The library targeted TCRbeta and was prepared with unique molecular identifiers. From the PCR reads, TCRdb called clonotypes with MiXCR, one entry per CDR3 protein. Found here are about 610,000 distinct CDR3 sequences, under 12% of them singletons; the top ten hold 3.5% to 5%. There are 13 residues in the CDR3. Trimming stripped 0 bases from V and 4 bases from J, with 9 bases between. Germline V CDR1 and CDR2: DFQATT, SNEGSKA (reference sequence). V usage is TRBV20-1 and J usage is TRBJ2-5, with a possible D match to TRBD1 (5 bases). The receptor was derived from a human donor who donated a stem cell graft to a child with acute myeloid leukemia. Sample: PBMCs from the stem cell graft donor, taken from the stem cell graft. CDR3: CSARDQGSETQYF. In DNA, the CDR3 is TGCAGTGCTAGAGATCAGGGTTCAGAGACCCAGTACTTC.